The clone carrying this T cell receptor beta chain has ten or more counts. V lost 0 bases to trimming and J lost 4 bases, with 8 bases between them. CDR3 size: 13 residues. Per germline, CDR1 GTSNPN and CDR2 SVGIG (reference sequence). Amplified TCR beta CDR3 regions came from RNA transcripts. When the TCR CDR3 underwent first-round RT-PCR, the HTBI primer set was used. From the multiplex PCR reads, TCRdb called clonotypes with MiXCR, one entry per CDR3 protein. Of 200,000 to 250,000 distinct CDR3 sequences in the sample, less than 20% were seen once. The sample is drawn from a study of T cells in Graves' hyperthyroidism and ophthalmopathy.

The chain employs TRBV30 and TRBJ2-3; perhaps TRBD2 as D (5 bases). The sequence derives from a woman between 18 and 29 years old with Graves' ophthalmopathy. The sequencing input was blood. CDR3 residues: CAWSVLGPDTQYF. CDR3 sequence (DNA): TGTGCCTGGAGTGTACTAGGGCCAGATACGCAGTATTTT.